Below are 11 T cell receptor beta chains sequenced from a single sample in a study of cytomegalovirus exposure and HLA in healthy donors. 60 Vbeta and 13 Jbeta primers were used in PCR. The repertoire was sequenced with immunoSEQ multiplex PCR; TCRdb's copy has only in-frame clones and lacks some. The table lists almost 200,000 clones, 79% of them singletons. The sample taken for sequencing was PBMCs. The receptors were gathered from a woman in her 30s in good health and CMV-seropositive.

J is TRBJ2-7 and V is TRBV6-6; D uncertain. V was trimmed by 6 bases and J by 5 bases, leaving 8 bases between them. The CDR3 length is 11 residues. Germline values: CDR1 MNHNY, CDR2 SVGAGI (reference sequence). Here the CDR3 DNA reads TGTGCCAGCAGCCCCGTTGACGAGCAGTACTTC. It translates to CASSPVDEQYF.

Regarding this clone: Other DNA sequences in the sample encode the same CDR3. The chain recombines TRBV11-2 with TRBJ2-1; D is ambiguous. The CDR3 is 12 amino acids. Germline-derived CDR1 and CDR2 are SGHAT and FQNNGV. The V end was cut by 5 bases, the J end by 4 bases, with 6 bases between. This CDR3 is CASSPEYNEQFF. DNA of the CDR3: TGTGCCAGCAGCCCTGAGTACAATGAGCAGTTCTTC. The full variable domain, completed using reference TRBV11-2 and TRBJ2-1, is EAGVAQSPRYKIIEKRQSVAFWCNPISGHATLYWYQQILGQGPKLLIQFQNNGVVDDSQLPKDRFSAERLKGVDSTLKIQPAKLEDSAVYLCASSPEYNEQFFGPGTRLTVL.

The CDR3 reads CASSLGSLSYTF. CDR3 coding DNA: TGTGCCAGCAGCCTCGGGTCTTTAAGCTACACCTTC. The chain joins TRBV5-6 to TRBJ1-2, with unresolved D. The CDR3 spans 12 residues. Germline values: CDR1 SGHDT, CDR2 YYEEEE. Between the trimmed V and J ends, which lost 4 bases and 9 bases, there was a span of 13 bases. Full variable domain (outside the CDR3, taken from reference TRBV5-6 and TRBJ1-2): DAGVTQSPTHLIKTRGQQVTLRCSPKSGHDTVSWYQQALGQGPQFIFQYYEEEERQRGNFPDRFSGHQFPNYSSELNVNALLLGDSALYLCASSLGSLSYTFGSGTRLTVV.

The CDR3 DNA is TGCGCCAGCAGCCAGGGGCGGGGATCGGGAAACACCATATATTTT. Its translation is CASSQGRGSGNTIYF. The chain employs TRBV4-1 and TRBJ1-3; maybe TRBD1 (5 bases). This CDR3 is 15 amino acids long. The V gene lost 3 bases and the J gene lost 4 bases, with 13 bases spanning the gap. CDR1 is MGHRA, CDR2 YSYEKL, per germline.

Concerning this clone: One end of the junction does not line up with germline, which may come from a read error. The chain has TRBV5-1 and TRBJ1-4, with 7 bases identical to TRBD1. Germline lookup yields CDR1 SGHRS and CDR2 YFSETQ. This CDR3 spans 13 amino acids. CDR3 region: CASTLGQNEKLFF. CDR3 sequence (DNA): TGCGCCAGCACCTTGGGACAGAATGAAAAACTGTTTTTT.

J is TRBJ1-2 and V is TRBV7-9; 10 bases are a match to TRBD1. V shed 1 base and J 6 bases; nucleotides not matched to a gene: 5. CDR1 and CDR2 from the germline V gene are SEHNR and FQNEAQ (reference sequence). This CDR3 is built from 15 residues. The CDR3 DNA sequence: TGTGCCAGCAGCTTAGGGCGGGGACAGGGGAATGGCTACACCTTC. As protein: CASSLGRGQGNGYTF.

The rearrangement links TRBV7-2 to TRBJ2-1; 7 positions agree with TRBD1. Looked up from germline, CDR1 is SGHTA and CDR2 is FQGNSA. J gave up 3 bases and V 2 bases, and 16 bases lay outside the gene matches. The CDR3 is 19 amino acids. CDR3 nucleotide sequence: TGTGCCAGCAGCTTATATCCTCCGTCCAATCAGGGGGACTACAATGAGCAGTTCTTC. Its translation is CASSLYPPSNQGDYNEQFF.

CDR3 protein: CASSQGTSGYNEQFF. CDR3 nucleotides: TGCGCCAGCAGCCAGGGGACTAGCGGGTACAATGAGCAGTTCTTC. The chain recombines TRBV4-3 with TRBJ2-1, with 12 positions matching TRBD2. V lost 3 bases and J lost 4; bases outside the gene matches: 1. Germline CDR1 and CDR2: LGHNA and YSLEER. This CDR3 region has 15 residues.

Only a few counts were recorded for this clone. V is TRBV11-2 and J is TRBJ2-7, with TRBD1 as a possible D gene (6 bases). The CDR3 contains 16 residues. Germline V CDR1 and CDR2: SGHAT, FQNNGV. Between the trimmed V and J ends, which lost 4 bases and 3 bases, there was a span of 19 bases. The CDR3 sequence: CASSSNEGQSYYEQYF. CDR3 bases: TGTGCCAGCAGCTCAAACGAGGGACAAAGCTACTACGAGCAGTACTTC.

This rearrangement joins TRBV18 to TRBJ2-7, with TRBD2 as a possible D gene (5 bases). The germline CDR1 and CDR2 sequences are KGHSH and LQKENI. Trimming stripped 0 bases from V and 4 bases from J, with 13 bases between. CDR3 length: 15 residues. CDR3 DNA sequence: TGTGCCAGCTCACCACCTTCGGCTAGCAAATACGAGCAGTACTTC. This encodes CASSPPSASKYEQYF.

The chain carries TRBV5-1 and TRBJ1-5, with D perhaps TRBD1 (5 bases). The germline V and J ends were trimmed by 4 bases and 2 bases, with 10 bases remaining between them. This CDR3 is built from 14 residues. Germline V lookup: CDR1 SGHRS, CDR2 YFSETQ. CDR3 nucleotide sequence: TGCGCCAGCAGCCAATCGGGGGGCAATCAGCCCCAGCATTTT. This gives the protein CASSQSGGNQPQHF. Drawing the rest from reference TRBV5-1 and TRBJ1-5, the complete variable domain is KAGVTQTPRYLIKTRGQQVTLSCSPISGHRSVSWYQQTPGQGLQFLFEYFSETQRNKGNFPGRFSGRQFSNSRSEMNVSTLELGDSALYLCASSQSGGNQPQHFGDGTRLSIL.